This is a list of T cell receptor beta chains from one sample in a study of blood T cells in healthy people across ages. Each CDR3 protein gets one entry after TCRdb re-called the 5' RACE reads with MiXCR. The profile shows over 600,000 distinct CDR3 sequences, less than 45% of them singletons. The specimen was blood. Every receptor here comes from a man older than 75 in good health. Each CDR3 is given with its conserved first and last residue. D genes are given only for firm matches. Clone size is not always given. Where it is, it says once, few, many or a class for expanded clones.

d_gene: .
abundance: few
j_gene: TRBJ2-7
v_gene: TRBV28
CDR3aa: CASSLPGLPYEQYF
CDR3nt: TGTGCCAGCAGTTTGCCAGGTCTTCCCTACGAGCAGTACTTC

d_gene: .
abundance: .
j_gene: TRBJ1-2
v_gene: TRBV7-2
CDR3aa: CASSLDKGHYGYTF
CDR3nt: TGTGCCAGCAGCTTAGATAAGGGGCACTATGGCTACACCTTC

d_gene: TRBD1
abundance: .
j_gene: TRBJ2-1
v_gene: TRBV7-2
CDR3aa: CASSLRSGQGAYNEQFF
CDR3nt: TGTGCCAGCAGCTTAAGGTCGGGACAGGGGGCCTACAATGAGCAGTTCTTC

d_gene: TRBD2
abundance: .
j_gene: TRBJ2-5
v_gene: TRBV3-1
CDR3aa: CASSLRGIAGGETQYF
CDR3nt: TGTGCCAGCAGCCTCAGAGGTATAGCGGGAGGAGAGACCCAGTACTTC

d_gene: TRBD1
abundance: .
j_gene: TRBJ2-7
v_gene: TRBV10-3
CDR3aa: CAISEEGQGRYEQYF
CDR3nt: TGTGCCATCAGTGAGGAGGGACAGGGAAGGTACGAGCAGTACTTC

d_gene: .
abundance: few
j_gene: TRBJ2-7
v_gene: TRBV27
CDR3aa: CASSPGGQPYEQYF
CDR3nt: TGTGCCAGCAGTCCCGGGGGGCAGCCCTACGAGCAGTACTTC

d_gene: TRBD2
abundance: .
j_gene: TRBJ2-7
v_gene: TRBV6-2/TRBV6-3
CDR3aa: CASSMTSGTSSYEQYF
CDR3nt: TGTGCCAGCAGCATGACTAGCGGGACCTCTTCCTACGAGCAGTACTTC

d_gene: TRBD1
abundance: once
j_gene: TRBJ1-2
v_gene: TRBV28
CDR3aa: CASSQGDIYYGYTF
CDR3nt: TGTGCCAGCAGCCAGGGGGACATCTACTATGGCTACACCTTC

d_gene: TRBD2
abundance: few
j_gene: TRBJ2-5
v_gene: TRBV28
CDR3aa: CASSLFGASGGKQETQYF
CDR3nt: TGTGCCAGCAGTTTATTCGGCGCTAGCGGGGGGAAACAAGAGACCCAGTACTTC

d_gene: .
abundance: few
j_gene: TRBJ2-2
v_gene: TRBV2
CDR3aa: CASSVTGPGELFF
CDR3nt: TGTGCCAGCAGTGTCACGGGACCCGGGGAGCTGTTTTTT

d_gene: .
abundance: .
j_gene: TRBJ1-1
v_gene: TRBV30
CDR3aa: CAWSQVNTEAFF
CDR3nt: TGTGCCTGGAGTCAGGTGAACACTGAAGCTTTCTTT

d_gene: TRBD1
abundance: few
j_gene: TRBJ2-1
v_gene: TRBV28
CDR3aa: CASSAGQEANEQFF
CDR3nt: TGTGCCAGCAGTGCGGGACAGGAGGCCAATGAGCAGTTCTTC

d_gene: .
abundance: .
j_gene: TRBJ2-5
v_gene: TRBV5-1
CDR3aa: CASRLGGETQYF
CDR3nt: TGCGCCAGCAGGTTAGGAGGAGAGACCCAGTACTTC

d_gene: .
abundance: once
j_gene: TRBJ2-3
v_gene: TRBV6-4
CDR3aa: CASSNRAYADAQYF
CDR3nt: TGTGCCAGCAGTAACAGGGCCTACGCGGATGCGCAGTATTTT

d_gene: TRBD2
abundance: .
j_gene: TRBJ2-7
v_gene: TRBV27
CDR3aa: CASRSGGGSYNEQYF
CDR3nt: TGTGCCAGCAGATCGGGGGGGGGCTCCTACAATGAGCAGTACTTC

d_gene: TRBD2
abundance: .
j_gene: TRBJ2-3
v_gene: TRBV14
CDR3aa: CASSQTSLRTDTQYF
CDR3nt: TGTGCCAGCAGCCAGACTAGCCTCCGCACAGATACGCAGTATTTT

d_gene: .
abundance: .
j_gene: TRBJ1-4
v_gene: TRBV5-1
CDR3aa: CASSSSDAEKLFF
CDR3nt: TGCGCCAGCAGCTCGTCCGACGCTGAAAAACTGTTTTTT

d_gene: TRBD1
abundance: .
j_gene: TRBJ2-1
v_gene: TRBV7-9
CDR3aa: CASSLARTGWIFYNEQFF
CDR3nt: TGTGCCAGCAGCTTAGCGAGGACAGGGTGGATTTTTTACAATGAGCAGTTCTTC

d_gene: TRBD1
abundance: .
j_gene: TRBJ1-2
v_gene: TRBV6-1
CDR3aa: CVSSDDRVGGYTF
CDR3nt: TGTGTCAGCAGTGATGACAGGGTAGGGGGCTACACCTTC

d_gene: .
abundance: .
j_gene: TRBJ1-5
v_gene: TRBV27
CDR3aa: CASSLWGRGQPQHF
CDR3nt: TGTGCCAGCAGTTTATGGGGGAGGGGGCAGCCCCAGCATTTT

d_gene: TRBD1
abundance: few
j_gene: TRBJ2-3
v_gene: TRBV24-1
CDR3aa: CATSGTGAGDTQYF
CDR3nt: TGTGCCACCTCCGGGACAGGGGCTGGAGATACGCAGTATTTT

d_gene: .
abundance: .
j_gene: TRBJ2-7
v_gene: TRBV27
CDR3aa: CASSGLHEQYF
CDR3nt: TGTGCCAGCAGTGGTCTACATGAGCAGTACTTC

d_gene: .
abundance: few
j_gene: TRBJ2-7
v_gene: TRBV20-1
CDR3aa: CSASLQPGPYEQYF
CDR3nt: TGCAGTGCTAGCCTACAGCCGGGGCCCTACGAGCAGTACTTC

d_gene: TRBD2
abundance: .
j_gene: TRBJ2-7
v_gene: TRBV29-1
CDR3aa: CSVGELAGGYNEQYF
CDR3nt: TGCAGCGTTGGGGAACTAGCGGGAGGATATAACGAGCAGTACTTC

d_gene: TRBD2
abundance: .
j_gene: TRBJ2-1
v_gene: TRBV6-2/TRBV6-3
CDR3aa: CASSAFSGSGQFF
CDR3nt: TGTGCCAGCAGTGCCTTTAGCGGGAGTGGTCAGTTCTTC

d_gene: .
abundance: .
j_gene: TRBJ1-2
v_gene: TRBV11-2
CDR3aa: CASSKFPSFGDGYTF
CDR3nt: TGTGCCAGCAGCAAATTCCCCTCCTTTGGGGATGGCTACACCTTC

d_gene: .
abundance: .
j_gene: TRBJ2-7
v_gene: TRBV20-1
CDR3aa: CSARLRAVSSYEQYF
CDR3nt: TGCAGTGCTAGACTGCGAGCAGTGAGCTCCTACGAGCAGTACTTC

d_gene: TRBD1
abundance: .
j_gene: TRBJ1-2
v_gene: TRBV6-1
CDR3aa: CASSAGQGPNYGYTF
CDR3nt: TGTGCCAGCAGTGCCGGACAGGGGCCAAACTATGGCTACACCTTC

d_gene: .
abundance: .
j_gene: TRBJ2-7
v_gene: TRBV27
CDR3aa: CASSARASSYEQYF
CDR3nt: TGTGCCAGCAGTGCTCGGGCCAGCTCCTACGAGCAGTACTTC

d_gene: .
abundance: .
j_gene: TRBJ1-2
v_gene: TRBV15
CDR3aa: CATNRAGAGYTF
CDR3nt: TGTGCCACCAACCGGGCTGGGGCAGGCTACACCTTC